In its sample, the clone carrying this T cell receptor beta chain was seen many times. The entry originates in a study of blood T cell repertoires in COVID-19. Study-level information: Donors in the United States, Italy and Spain gave samples during acute or convalescent COVID-19. PBMCs, B-cell-depleted T cells, or T cells provided the cDNA or gDNA that made up the material.

Assay: immunoSEQ multiplex PCR; the TCRdb copy retains only in-frame clones and omits some. The data contain 100,000 or so clones, approximately 76% of them seen just once; the ten biggest clones take up approximately 19%. The TCR originated in a woman in her 70s with acute or convalescent COVID-19. Material: peripheral blood.

The DNA for the CDR3 is TGTGCCAGCGGCCGCCTCGATACCTCACTCCGGGGAGAGCAGTACTTC. Protein product: CASGRLDTSLRGEQYF. The chain is built from TRBV28 and TRBJ2-7; TRBD2 is a possible D gene (5 bases). Trimming took 8 bases from V and 7 from J, leaving 27 bases between them. The CDR3 extends over 16 amino acids. CDR1 MDHEN and CDR2 SYDVKM come from the germline V gene.